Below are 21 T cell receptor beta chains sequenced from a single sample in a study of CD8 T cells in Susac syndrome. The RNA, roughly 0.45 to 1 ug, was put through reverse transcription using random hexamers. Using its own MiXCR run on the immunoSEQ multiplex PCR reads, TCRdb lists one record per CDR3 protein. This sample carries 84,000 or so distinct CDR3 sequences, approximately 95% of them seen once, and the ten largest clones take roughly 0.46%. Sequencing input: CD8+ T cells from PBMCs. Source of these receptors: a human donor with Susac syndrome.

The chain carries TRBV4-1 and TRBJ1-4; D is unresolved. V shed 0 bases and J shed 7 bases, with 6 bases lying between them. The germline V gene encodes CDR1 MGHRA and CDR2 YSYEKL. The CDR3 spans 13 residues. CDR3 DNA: TGCGCCAGCAGCCAAGATCAATCTGAAAAACTGTTTTTT. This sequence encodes CASSQDQSEKLFF.

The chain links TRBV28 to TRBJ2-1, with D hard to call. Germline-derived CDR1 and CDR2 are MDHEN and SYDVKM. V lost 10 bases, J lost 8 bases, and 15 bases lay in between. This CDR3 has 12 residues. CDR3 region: CATHTENYEQFF. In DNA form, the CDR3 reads TGTGCCACACATACCGAGAACTATGAGCAGTTCTTC.

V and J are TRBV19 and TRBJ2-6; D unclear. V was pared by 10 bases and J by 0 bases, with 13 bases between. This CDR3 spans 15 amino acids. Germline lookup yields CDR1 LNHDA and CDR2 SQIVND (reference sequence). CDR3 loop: CATKTKASGANVLTF. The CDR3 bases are TGTGCCACCAAGACGAAGGCCTCTGGGGCCAACGTCCTGACTTTC.

For the CDR3, the DNA is TGTGCCACCAGCAGCCCTAGCGGGAGCACCGGGGAGCTGTTTTTT. Protein sequence: CATSSPSGSTGELFF. V usage is TRBV15 and J usage is TRBJ2-2; 10 bases line up with TRBD2. The CDR3 loop spans 15 amino acids. The germline gives CDR1 LNHNV, CDR2 YYDKDF (reference sequence). The V and J ends lost 3 bases and 4 bases, in that order; junction bases with no gene match: 2.

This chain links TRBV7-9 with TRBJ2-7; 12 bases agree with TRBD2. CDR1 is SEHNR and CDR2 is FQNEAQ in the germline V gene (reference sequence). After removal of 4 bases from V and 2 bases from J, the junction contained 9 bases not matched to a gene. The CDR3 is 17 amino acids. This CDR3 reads CASSSYQLAGGPYEQYF. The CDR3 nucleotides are TGTGCCAGCAGCTCCTACCAACTAGCGGGAGGACCCTACGAGCAGTACTTC.

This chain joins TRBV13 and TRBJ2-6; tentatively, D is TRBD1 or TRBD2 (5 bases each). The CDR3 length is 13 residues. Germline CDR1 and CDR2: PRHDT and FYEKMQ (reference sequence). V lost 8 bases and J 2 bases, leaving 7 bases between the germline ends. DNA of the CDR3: TGTGCCAGCTTGGGACCTGGGGCCAACGTCCTGACTTTC. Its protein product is CASLGPGANVLTF.

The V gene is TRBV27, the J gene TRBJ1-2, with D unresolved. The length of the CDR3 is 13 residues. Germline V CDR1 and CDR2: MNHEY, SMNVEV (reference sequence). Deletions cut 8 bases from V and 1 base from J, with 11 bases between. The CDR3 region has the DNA TGTGCCAGCGCCGGAGCATATAACTATGGCTACACCTTC. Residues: CASAGAYNYGYTF.

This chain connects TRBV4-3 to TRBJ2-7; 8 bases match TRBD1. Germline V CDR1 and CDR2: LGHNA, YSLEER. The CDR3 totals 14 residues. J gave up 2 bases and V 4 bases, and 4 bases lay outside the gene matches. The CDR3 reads CASSPGTGAYEQYF. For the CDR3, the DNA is TGCGCCAGCAGCCCCGGGACAGGTGCCTACGAGCAGTACTTC.

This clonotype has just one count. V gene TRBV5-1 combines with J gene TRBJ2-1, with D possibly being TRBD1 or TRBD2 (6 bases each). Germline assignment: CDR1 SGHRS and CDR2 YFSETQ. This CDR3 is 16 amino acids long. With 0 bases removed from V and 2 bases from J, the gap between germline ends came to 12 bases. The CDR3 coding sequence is TGCGCCAGCAGCTTGGCCGGGGGCGGCACCTACAATGAGCAGTTCTTC. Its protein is CASSLAGGGTYNEQFF.

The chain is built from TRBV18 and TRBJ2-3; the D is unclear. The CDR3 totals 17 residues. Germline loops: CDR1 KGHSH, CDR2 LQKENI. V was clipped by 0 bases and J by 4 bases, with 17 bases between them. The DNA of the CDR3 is TGTGCCAGCTCACCACCCCACCCGCCTAGGGCAGCAGATACGCAGTATTTT. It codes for CASSPPHPPRAADTQYF.

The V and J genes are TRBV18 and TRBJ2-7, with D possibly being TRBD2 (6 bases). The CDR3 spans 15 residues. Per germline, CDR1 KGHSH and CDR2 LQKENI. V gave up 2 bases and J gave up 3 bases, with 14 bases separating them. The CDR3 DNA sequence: TGTGCCAGCTCACCAGCTAGCGTAGGTGTCTACGAGCAGTACTTC. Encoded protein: CASSPASVGVYEQYF.

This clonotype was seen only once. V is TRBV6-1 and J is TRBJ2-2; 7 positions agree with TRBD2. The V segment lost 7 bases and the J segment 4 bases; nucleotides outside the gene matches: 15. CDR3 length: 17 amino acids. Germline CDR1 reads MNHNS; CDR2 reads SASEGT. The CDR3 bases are TGTGCCAGCACAAGCTTCGGGGGGACGCGGATCACCGGGGAGCTGTTTTTT. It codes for CASTSFGGTRITGELFF.

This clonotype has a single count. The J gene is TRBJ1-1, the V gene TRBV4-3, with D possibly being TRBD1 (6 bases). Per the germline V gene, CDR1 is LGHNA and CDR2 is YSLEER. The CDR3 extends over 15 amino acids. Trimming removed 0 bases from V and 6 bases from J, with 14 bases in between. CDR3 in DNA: TGCGCCAGCAGCCAAGATGTAACAGGGCTGTCTGAAGCTTTCTTT. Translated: CASSQDVTGLSEAFF.

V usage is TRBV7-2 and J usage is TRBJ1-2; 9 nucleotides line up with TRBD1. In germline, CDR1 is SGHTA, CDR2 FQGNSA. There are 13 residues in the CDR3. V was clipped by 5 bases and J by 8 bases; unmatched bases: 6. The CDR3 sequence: CASSPGQGEGYTF. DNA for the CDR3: TGTGCCAGCAGCCCGGGACAGGGTGAGGGCTACACCTTC.

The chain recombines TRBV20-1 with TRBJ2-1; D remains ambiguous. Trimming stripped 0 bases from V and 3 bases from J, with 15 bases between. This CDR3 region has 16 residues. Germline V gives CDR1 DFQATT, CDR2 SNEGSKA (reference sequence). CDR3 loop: CSARDVGILLYNEQFF. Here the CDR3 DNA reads TGCAGTGCTAGAGATGTAGGGATACTCCTCTACAATGAGCAGTTCTTC.

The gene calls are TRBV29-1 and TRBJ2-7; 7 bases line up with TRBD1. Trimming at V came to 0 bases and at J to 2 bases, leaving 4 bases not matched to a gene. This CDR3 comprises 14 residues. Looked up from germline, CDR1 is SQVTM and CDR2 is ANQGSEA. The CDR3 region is CSVEDRDRAYEQYF. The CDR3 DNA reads TGCAGCGTTGAAGATCGCGACAGGGCCTACGAGCAGTACTTC.

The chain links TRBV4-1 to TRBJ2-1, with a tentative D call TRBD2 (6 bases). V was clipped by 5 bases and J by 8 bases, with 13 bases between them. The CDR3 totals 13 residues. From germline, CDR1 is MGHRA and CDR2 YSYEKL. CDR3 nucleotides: TGCGCCAGCAGCTCCCTCGGGGGACATGAGCAGTTCTTC. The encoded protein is CASSSLGGHEQFF.

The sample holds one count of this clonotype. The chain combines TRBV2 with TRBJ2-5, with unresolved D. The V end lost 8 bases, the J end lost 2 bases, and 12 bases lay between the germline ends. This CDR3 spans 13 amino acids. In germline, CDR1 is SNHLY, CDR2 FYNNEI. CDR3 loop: CASGNTAQETQYF. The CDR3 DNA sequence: TGTGCCAGCGGTAACACGGCTCAAGAGACCCAGTACTTC.

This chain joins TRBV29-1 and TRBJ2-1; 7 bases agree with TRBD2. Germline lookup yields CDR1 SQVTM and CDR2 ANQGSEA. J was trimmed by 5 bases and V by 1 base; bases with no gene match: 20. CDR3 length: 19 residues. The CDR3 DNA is TGCAGCGTTGAAGGTGAGGCCCTCACGATAGCGGGTCCACACAATGAGCAGTTCTTC. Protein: CSVEGEALTIAGPHNEQFF.

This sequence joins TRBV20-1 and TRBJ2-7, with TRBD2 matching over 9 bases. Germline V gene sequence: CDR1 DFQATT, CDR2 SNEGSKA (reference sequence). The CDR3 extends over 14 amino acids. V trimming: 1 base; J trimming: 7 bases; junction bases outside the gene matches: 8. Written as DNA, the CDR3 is TGCAGTGCTAGAGCTCAGCGGGAGGCTGGGGAGCAGTACTTC. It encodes CSARAQREAGEQYF.

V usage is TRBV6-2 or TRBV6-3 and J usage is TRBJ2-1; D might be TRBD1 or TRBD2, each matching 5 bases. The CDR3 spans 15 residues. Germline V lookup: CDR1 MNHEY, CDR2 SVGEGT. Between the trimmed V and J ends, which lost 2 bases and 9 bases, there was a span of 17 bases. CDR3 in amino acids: CASSYDWGYGGEQFF. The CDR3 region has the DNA TGTGCCAGCAGTTACGACTGGGGGTACGGTGGTGAGCAGTTCTTC.